The 20 T cell receptor beta chains given below trace back to one sample, sequenced in a study of low-dose radiotherapy and immunotherapy resistance in tumors. Alpha- and beta-chain coverage of first-strand cDNA came from TRAV- and TRBV-specific primers. Both a constant-region primer and a V-primer adapter served to amplify TCRs across roughly 21 PCR cycles. TCRdb re-called the reads through MiXCR, storing one row per CDR3 protein. This repertoire shows about 11,000 distinct CDR3 sequences, 51% found once; its top ten account for 7.5% to 9%. The receptors come from a human donor with advanced metastatic prostate, ovarian, gallbladder or colorectal cancer (not recorded which). This table probably holds off-target reads from a library built for another chain.

This clonotype was observed a few times. The rearrangement uses TRBV19 and TRBJ2-2; D not certain. Germline values: CDR1 LNHDA, CDR2 SQIVND (reference sequence). The ends were cut back, 6 bases at V and 3 bases at J, with 8 bases in the middle. CDR3 size: 13 residues. The CDR3 DNA follows: TGTGCCAGTAGCACAGTGGACACCGGGGAGCTGTTTTTT. It encodes CASSTVDTGELFF.

The chain joins TRBV29-1 to TRBJ1-1, with D tentatively TRBD1 (6 bases). CDR1 is SQVTM and CDR2 is ANQGSEA in the germline V gene. The CDR3 length is 14 residues. V lost 4 bases and J lost 1, with 13 bases in between. The CDR3 reads CSVGSGDPNTEAFF. The CDR3 coding sequence is TGCAGCGTTGGGTCAGGGGATCCGAACACTGAAGCTTTCTTT.

This clonotype came up a few times. This chain links TRBV6-5 with TRBJ2-3; 8 bases line up with TRBD1. V lost 5 bases, J lost 3 bases, and 7 bases stayed unmatched. Germline V gene lookup returns CDR1 MNHEY and CDR2 SVGAGI. This CDR3 has 15 residues. CDR3 DNA: TGTGCCAGCAGTATCCGGGACAGGATTACAGATACGCAGTATTTT. It yields the protein CASSIRDRITDTQYF.

This clonotype was picked up a small number of times. The V gene is TRBV9, the J gene TRBJ1-3; D gene unclear. Trimming removed 2 bases from V and 0 bases from J, with 6 bases in between. Looked up from germline, CDR1 is SGDLS and CDR2 is YYNGEE. The CDR3 sequence is 14 residues long. The DNA of the CDR3 is TGTGCCAGCAGCGTCGGGGTCTCTGGAAACACCATATATTTT. Its protein is CASSVGVSGNTIYF.

Concerning this clonotype: An end of the junction does not agree with germline; a read error may underlie this. V gene TRBV4-1 combines with J gene TRBJ2-7, with a tentative D call TRBD1 (5 bases). The CDR3 loop spans 11 amino acids. The V gene's germline CDR1 is MGHRA and CDR2 YSYEKL. The CDR3, as DNA: TGCGCCAGCAGCCAAGAGAGGACACTTTTCTTC. Protein: CASSQERTLFF.

The chain carries TRBV20-1 and TRBJ2-5; 10 bases agree with TRBD2. The trim removed 1 base at V and 5 bases at J, leaving 7 bases unmatched. The CDR3 spans 15 residues. Germline assignment: CDR1 DFQATT and CDR2 SNEGSKA (reference sequence). The CDR3 region is CSARGAGGPTETQYF. The CDR3 DNA reads TGCAGTGCTAGAGGAGCGGGGGGGCCCACTGAGACCCAGTACTTC.

This clonotype showed up just a few times. V is TRBV3-1 and J is TRBJ1-2; D is possibly TRBD1 (6 bases). Germline-derived CDR1 and CDR2 are LGHDT and YNNKEL (reference sequence). The CDR3 loop spans 14 amino acids. The V end was cut by 3 bases, the J end by 8 bases, with 16 bases between. The CDR3 here is CASSHKGGGAGYTF. The CDR3, as DNA: TGTGCCAGCAGCCACAAAGGGGGGGGAGCCGGCTACACCTTC.

In DNA form, the CDR3 reads TGTGCCAGCAGTGAGTTGATGGCAGAAAAAGCCAAAGAGACCCAGTACTTC. Translating gives CASSELMAEKAKETQYF. This chain links TRBV2 with TRBJ2-5; D not certain. With 3 bases removed from V and 3 bases from J, the gap between germline ends came to 20 bases. The CDR3 loop spans 17 amino acids. CDR1 and CDR2 from the germline V gene are SNHLY and FYNNEI.

For the CDR3, the DNA is TGCAGCGTTGTCAGCACAGATACGCAGTATTTT. Amino acids: CSVVSTDTQYF. The chain couples TRBV29-1 to TRBJ2-3; no clear D. The CDR3 sequence is 11 residues long. V lost 4 bases to trimming and J lost 0 bases, with 2 bases between them. From germline, CDR1 is SQVTM and CDR2 ANQGSEA.

This clonotype was seen more than once but under ten times. CDR3 DNA: TGTGCCAGCAGTCTCGATACCGGGACACTTAACACTGAAGCTTTCTTT. It encodes CASSLDTGTLNTEAFF. The rearrangement uses TRBV12-3 or TRBV12-4 and TRBJ1-1; tentative D call: TRBD1 (6 bases). This CDR3 has 16 residues. V lost 5 bases and J lost 2, with 18 bases in between.

This clonotype occurred a few times. The CDR3 is CASSKTSGNYNEQFF. The CDR3, as DNA: TGTGCCAGCAGCAAGACTAGCGGGAACTACAATGAGCAGTTCTTC. The chain joins TRBV12-3 or TRBV12-4 to TRBJ2-1; 11 bases line up with TRBD2. V shed 6 bases, J shed 3 bases, and the junction held 4 bases outside the gene matches. The CDR3 is 15 amino acids.

This sequence joins TRBV9 and TRBJ1-2, with TRBD1 as a possible D gene (6 bases). CDR1 is SGDLS and CDR2 is YYNGEE in the germline V gene. Trimming stripped 1 base from V and 8 bases from J, with 9 bases between. The CDR3 consists of 12 residues. This CDR3 reads CASSVTGGGYTF. The CDR3 DNA follows: TGTGCCAGCAGCGTAACGGGGGGCGGCTACACCTTC. The full variable domain, with the rest looked up from reference TRBV9 and TRBJ1-2, is DSGVTQTPKHLITATGQRVTLRCSPRSGDLSVYWYQQSLDQGLQFLIQYYNGEERAKGNILERFSAQQFPDLHSELNLSSLELGDSALYFCASSVTGGGYTFGSGTRLTVV.

This clonotype was found once. This chain uses TRBV2 with TRBJ2-3; D remains unclear. The CDR3 runs 14 residues. Germline V CDR1 and CDR2: SNHLY, FYNNEI. V shed 7 bases and J shed 2 bases, with 13 bases lying between them. In DNA, the CDR3 is TGTGCCAGCACTCCGGGCAGGACCACAGATACGCAGTATTTT. It encodes CASTPGRTTDTQYF.

This clonotype is medium-sized (0.01 to 0.1%) by share. The rearrangement uses TRBV5-1 and TRBJ2-7; TRBD1 matches at 7 bases. The CDR3 consists of 15 residues. Germline trimming cut 0 bases from V and 6 bases from J; bases unmatched to any gene: 9. Germline values: CDR1 SGHRS, CDR2 YFSETQ. The CDR3 nucleotides read TGCGCCAGCAGCTTGGGGACAGGCTCCAGGATCGAGCAGTACTTC. Translation gives CASSLGTGSRIEQYF.

The chain recombines TRBV2 with TRBJ2-5; D is perhaps TRBD1 (6 bases). V gave up 10 bases and J gave up 1 base, with 16 bases separating them. The germline gives CDR1 SNHLY, CDR2 FYNNEI. CDR3 size: 14 residues. Here the CDR3 reads CANILNRAQETQYF. The CDR3 DNA reads TGTGCCAACATCCTTAACAGGGCCCAAGAGACCCAGTACTTC.

This clonotype has only a few counts. The chain carries TRBV5-4 and TRBJ2-3; 9 bases match TRBD2. This CDR3 region has 16 residues. Germline V gene sequence: CDR1 SGHNT, CDR2 YYREEE (reference sequence). After removal of 1 base from V and 2 bases from J, the junction contained 5 bases not matched to a gene. The CDR3 DNA follows: TGTGCCAGCAGCTTGAGTCTAGCGGGGCCCACAGATACGCAGTATTTT. It specifies CASSLSLAGPTDTQYF.

CDR3 amino acids: CSVEDYSGTEQYF. DNA for the CDR3: TGCAGCGTTGAAGATTACTCAGGGACCGAGCAGTACTTC. The chain has TRBV29-1 and TRBJ2-7; D assignment may be TRBD1 or TRBD2 (5 bases each). This CDR3 is built from 13 residues. Trimming removed 0 bases at V and 6 bases at J, with 12 bases between. Germline V CDR1 and CDR2: SQVTM, ANQGSEA.

The CDR3 is CASSVDGTGELFF. The CDR3 DNA reads TGTGCCAGCAGCGTAGACGGCACCGGGGAGCTGTTTTTT. This chain connects TRBV9 to TRBJ2-2; no definite D call. The CDR3 loop spans 13 amino acids. Germline CDR1 and CDR2: SGDLS and YYNGEE. V dropped 0 bases and J dropped 4 bases, with 4 bases sitting between them.

The sample holds a few counts of this clonotype. J is TRBJ1-2 and V is TRBV9, with TRBD1 matching 10 bases. The CDR3 extends over 16 amino acids. CDR1 and CDR2 from the germline V gene are SGDLS and YYNGEE. Trimming cost V 4 bases and J 6 bases; bases outside gene matches: 12. CDR3 in amino acids: CASSNRLRTGGDGYTF. The CDR3 DNA is TGTGCCAGCAGCAACCGCCTACGGACAGGGGGAGATGGCTACACCTTC.

The V call is TRBV19, the J call TRBJ2-5, with 7 nucleotides matching TRBD1. V trimming: 3 bases; J trimming: 3 bases; junction bases outside the gene matches: 7. The CDR3 contains 15 residues. Germline loops: CDR1 LNHDA, CDR2 SQIVND (reference sequence). The CDR3: CASSILLGQKETQYF. CDR3 sequence (DNA): TGTGCCAGTAGTATCTTGTTGGGACAGAAAGAGACCCAGTACTTC. The full variable domain, completed using reference TRBV19 and TRBJ2-5, is DGGITQSPKYLFRKEGQNVTLSCEQNLNHDAMYWYRQDPGQGLRLIYYSQIVNDFQKGDIAEGYSVSREKKESFPLTVTSAQKNPTAFYLCASSILLGQKETQYFGPGTRLLVL.